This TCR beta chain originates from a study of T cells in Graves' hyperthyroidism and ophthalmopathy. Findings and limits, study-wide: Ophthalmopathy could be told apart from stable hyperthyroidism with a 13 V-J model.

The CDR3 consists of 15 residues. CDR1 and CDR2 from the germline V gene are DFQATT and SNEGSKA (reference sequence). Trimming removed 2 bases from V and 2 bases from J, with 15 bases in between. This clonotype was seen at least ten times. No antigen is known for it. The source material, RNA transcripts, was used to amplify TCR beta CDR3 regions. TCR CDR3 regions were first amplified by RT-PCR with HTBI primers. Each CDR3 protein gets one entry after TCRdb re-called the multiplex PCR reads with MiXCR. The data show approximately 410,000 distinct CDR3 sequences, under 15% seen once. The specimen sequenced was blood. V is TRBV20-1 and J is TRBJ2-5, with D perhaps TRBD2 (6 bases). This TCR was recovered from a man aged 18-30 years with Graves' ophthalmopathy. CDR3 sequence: CSARLHGGWQETQYF. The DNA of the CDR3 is TGCAGTGCTAGACTTCACGGGGGTTGGCAAGAGACCCAGTACTTC.